The 7 T cell receptor beta chains listed next were all sequenced from one sample in a study of patients and donors after allogeneic stem cell transplantation. From the RT-PCR reads, TCRdb called clonotypes with MiXCR, one entry per CDR3 protein. The sample has about 200,000 distinct CDR3 sequences; 35% to 45% are singletons. Sequencing was performed on blood, either unsorted or a sorted T cell fraction (not recorded which). These receptors all stem from a human donor who was either an allogeneic HSCT recipient or a stem cell or donor lymphocyte infusion donor (not recorded which). It is not recorded whose cells these are; they may come from a transplant donor.

This clonotype has a handful of counts. The CDR3 bases are TGTGCCAGCAGCTTAGGACTATACAATGAGCAGTTCTTC. This encodes CASSLGLYNEQFF. The chain carries TRBV11-2 and TRBJ2-1; TRBD2 is a possible D gene (5 bases). This CDR3 is 13 amino acids long. V was cut by 1 base and J by 4 bases, with 5 bases left in between. Germline lookup yields CDR1 SGHAT and CDR2 FQNNGV.

The chain is built from TRBV18 and TRBJ1-2; no clear D. Germline CDR1 reads KGHSH; CDR2 reads LQKENI. V was clipped by 2 bases and J by 1 base, with 8 bases between them. The CDR3 is 14 residues long. The CDR3 loop is CASSPYADNYGYTF. Written as DNA, the CDR3 is TGTGCCAGCTCACCATACGCTGATAACTATGGCTACACCTTC.

The genes are TRBV5-1 and TRBJ2-5, with 8 bases aligning to TRBD1. V lost 3 bases and J lost 9; bases outside the gene matches: 4. The germline CDR1 and CDR2 sequences are SGHRS and YFSETQ. The CDR3 runs 12 residues. CDR3 bases: TGCGCCAGCAGCTCGGACAGGGCGGCCCAGTACTTC. Encoded protein: CASSSDRAAQYF.

In nucleotides, the CDR3 is TGTGCCAGCAGTTTATTACGGTATGGCTACACCTTC. Translating it yields CASSLLRYGYTF. This sequence joins TRBV28 and TRBJ1-2; D gene uncertain. The CDR3 contains 12 residues. V lost 1 base and J 5 bases, leaving 5 bases between the germline ends. Germline CDR1 reads MDHEN; CDR2 reads SYDVKM.

The chain is built from TRBV7-2 and TRBJ2-2; D call uncertain. Germline V gene sequence: CDR1 SGHTA, CDR2 FQGNSA. The germline V and J ends were trimmed by 6 bases and 1 base, with 9 bases remaining between them. The CDR3 has 14 residues. CDR3 bases: TGTGCCAGCAGACGAACGCGGAACACCGGGGAGCTGTTTTTT. Translated, it gives CASRRTRNTGELFF.

This clonotype was seen a handful of times. The chain combines TRBV5-1 with TRBJ1-2; a weak D match, TRBD1 (6 bases). The CDR3 contains 14 residues. Looked up from germline, CDR1 is SGHRS and CDR2 is YFSETQ. V gave up 2 bases and J gave up 8 bases, with 16 bases separating them. The chain's CDR3 is CASSLGQGMDGYTF. The CDR3 DNA sequence: TGCGCCAGCAGCTTAGGGCAGGGGATGGACGGCTACACCTTC. The full variable domain, completed using reference TRBV5-1 and TRBJ1-2, is KAGVTQTPRYLIKTRGQQVTLSCSPISGHRSVSWYQQTPGQGLQFLFEYFSETQRNKGNFPGRFSGRQFSNSRSEMNVSTLELGDSALYLCASSLGQGMDGYTFGSGTRLTVV.

The chain couples TRBV5-5 to TRBJ2-1; D not certain. CDR3 size: 12 residues. Trimming took 3 bases from V and 15 from J, leaving 16 bases between them. Germline CDR1 SGHKS, CDR2 YYEKEE (reference sequence). The CDR3 reads CASSSPQELRFF. CDR3 bases: TGTGCCAGCAGCTCCCCCCAGGAACTCAGGTTCTTC.